The rows below give T cell receptor beta chains drawn from one sample of a study of blood T cell repertoires in COVID-19. TCRdb's table, derived via immunoSEQ multiplex PCR, lists solely in-frame clones and lacks some. Here the sample spans over 55,000 clones, 87% being singletons. The specimen was peripheral blood. These TCRs come from a man aged 50 or older with active COVID-19. Each CDR3 is given with its conserved first and last residue. D genes are given only for firm matches. Some rows have no size entry. The others give once, few or many, or a class for an expanded clone.

cdr3_length	v_call	d_call	j_call	clone_size	cdr3_aa	cdr3_nt
13	TRBV18	-	TRBJ1-5	-	CASSPAQDQPQHF	TGTGCCAGCTCACCCGCACAGGATCAGCCCCAGCATTTT
16	TRBV28	-	TRBJ2-3	-	CASSLNAGLSGDTQYF	TGTGCCAGCAGTTTAAATGCAGGGTTGTCGGGAGATACGCAGTATTTT
15	TRBV6-5	-	TRBJ1-5	-	CASRDRFYSNQPQHF	TGTGCCAGCAGGGACAGATTTTATAGCAATCAGCCCCAGCATTTT
15	TRBV5-4	TRBD2	TRBJ2-3	-	CASSMLAGGTDTQYF	TGTGCCAGCAGTATGCTAGCGGGAGGTACAGATACGCAGTATTTT
14	TRBV6-4	-	TRBJ1-2	-	CASSKEQSNYGYTF	TGTGCCAGCAGTAAAGAACAGAGTAACTATGGCTACACCTTC
19	TRBV11-3	-	TRBJ2-2	-	CASSPALKGAGLRTGELFF	TGTGCCAGCAGCCCCGCTTTGAAAGGGGCAGGGCTTCGCACCGGGGAGCTGTTTTTT
16	TRBV28	TRBD1	TRBJ1-1	-	CASSIKGGAGNTEAFF	TGTGCCAGCTCGATCAAAGGGGGCGCGGGGAACACTGAAGCTTTCTTT
12	TRBV7-2	TRBD1	TRBJ2-7	-	CASSLSDRPEYF	TGTGCCAGCAGCTTATCGGACAGGCCGGAGTACTTC
18	TRBV10-1	TRBD2	TRBJ2-1	-	CASSAGLAGENSYNEQFF	TGCGCCAGCAGCGCGGGACTAGCGGGAGAGAACTCCTACAATGAGCAGTTCTTC
15	TRBV19	-	TRBJ1-1	-	CASSIVGRLNTEAFF	TGTGCCAGTAGTATAGTGGGCAGATTGAACACTGAAGCTTTCTTT
18	TRBV7-9	TRBD2	TRBJ2-1	-	CASSLGRLAGALNNEQFF	TGTGCCAGCAGCTTAGGGAGACTAGCGGGAGCTTTGAACAATGAGCAGTTCTTC
15	TRBV28	TRBD2	TRBJ2-1	once	CATTLGGGFYNEQFF	TGTGCCACCACCCTGGGGGGAGGGTTTTACAATGAGCAGTTCTTC
13	TRBV2	-	TRBJ1-5	-	CASSVSFRQPQHF	TGTGCCAGCAGTGTTAGTTTTCGGCAGCCCCAGCATTTT
13	TRBV19	-	TRBJ2-1	-	CASSIGIRDSQFF	TGTGCCAGTAGTATAGGCATCCGGGACTCCCAGTTCTTC
14	TRBV15	-	TRBJ2-7	-	CATSRDLTAYEQYF	TGTGCCACCAGCAGAGATCTCACAGCCTACGAGCAGTACTTC
14	TRBV11-1	-	TRBJ2-3	-	CASSLGGERDTQYF	TGTGCCAGCAGCCTAGGCGGGGAACGGGATACGCAGTATTTT
14	TRBV7-9	-	TRBJ1-2	-	CASSPGTAINGYTF	TGTGCCAGCAGCCCAGGCACGGCGATCAATGGCTACACCTTC
19	TRBV7-8	TRBD2	TRBJ2-7	once	CASSSRPGLAGLEVDEQYF	TGTGCCAGCAGCTCCCGACCGGGACTAGCGGGATTAGAGGTGGACGAGCAGTACTTC